This T cell receptor beta chain derives from a study of shared clonotypes between healthy human individuals. The CDR3 totals 17 residues. Germline V CDR1 and CDR2: SGHTS, YDEGEE. The V gene lost 5 bases and the J gene lost 0 bases, with 18 bases spanning the gap. General observations from the study: How much donors shared clonotypes was expected to be affected by sequencing depth.

Profiled with immunoSEQ multiplex PCR; TCRdb holds only in-frame clones, not every one. The data contain some 800,000 clones, almost 95% of them singletons. Notes on this clone: The antigen is undetermined.

As defined, naive CD8 cells were CD45RO-negative and positively selected for CCR7, with terminally differentiated effector memory CD45RA+ cells excluded. What was sequenced was naive CD8+ T cells sorted from blood. The J gene is TRBJ1-3, the V gene TRBV5-8, with a possible D match to TRBD1 (6 bases). This TCR was recovered from a man under 40 in good health. The CDR3 loop reads CASSFRGQTSSGNTIYF. CDR3 DNA: TGTGCCAGCAGTTTTCGAGGACAGACAAGCTCTGGAAACACCATATATTTT.